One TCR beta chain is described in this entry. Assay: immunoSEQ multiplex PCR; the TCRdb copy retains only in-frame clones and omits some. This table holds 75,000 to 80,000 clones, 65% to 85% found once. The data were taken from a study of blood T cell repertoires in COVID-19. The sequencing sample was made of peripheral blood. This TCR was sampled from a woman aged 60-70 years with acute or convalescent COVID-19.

CDR3 in amino acids: CASRSTGDEKLFF. CDR3 DNA sequence: TGTGCCAGCAGGTCAACAGGGGATGAAAAACTGTTTTTT. The chain has TRBV6-5 and TRBJ1-4, with TRBD1 matching over 7 bases. The CDR3 loop spans 13 amino acids. Germline values: CDR1 MNHEY, CDR2 SVGAGI. V gave up 6 bases and J gave up 6 bases; unmatched junction bases: 4.